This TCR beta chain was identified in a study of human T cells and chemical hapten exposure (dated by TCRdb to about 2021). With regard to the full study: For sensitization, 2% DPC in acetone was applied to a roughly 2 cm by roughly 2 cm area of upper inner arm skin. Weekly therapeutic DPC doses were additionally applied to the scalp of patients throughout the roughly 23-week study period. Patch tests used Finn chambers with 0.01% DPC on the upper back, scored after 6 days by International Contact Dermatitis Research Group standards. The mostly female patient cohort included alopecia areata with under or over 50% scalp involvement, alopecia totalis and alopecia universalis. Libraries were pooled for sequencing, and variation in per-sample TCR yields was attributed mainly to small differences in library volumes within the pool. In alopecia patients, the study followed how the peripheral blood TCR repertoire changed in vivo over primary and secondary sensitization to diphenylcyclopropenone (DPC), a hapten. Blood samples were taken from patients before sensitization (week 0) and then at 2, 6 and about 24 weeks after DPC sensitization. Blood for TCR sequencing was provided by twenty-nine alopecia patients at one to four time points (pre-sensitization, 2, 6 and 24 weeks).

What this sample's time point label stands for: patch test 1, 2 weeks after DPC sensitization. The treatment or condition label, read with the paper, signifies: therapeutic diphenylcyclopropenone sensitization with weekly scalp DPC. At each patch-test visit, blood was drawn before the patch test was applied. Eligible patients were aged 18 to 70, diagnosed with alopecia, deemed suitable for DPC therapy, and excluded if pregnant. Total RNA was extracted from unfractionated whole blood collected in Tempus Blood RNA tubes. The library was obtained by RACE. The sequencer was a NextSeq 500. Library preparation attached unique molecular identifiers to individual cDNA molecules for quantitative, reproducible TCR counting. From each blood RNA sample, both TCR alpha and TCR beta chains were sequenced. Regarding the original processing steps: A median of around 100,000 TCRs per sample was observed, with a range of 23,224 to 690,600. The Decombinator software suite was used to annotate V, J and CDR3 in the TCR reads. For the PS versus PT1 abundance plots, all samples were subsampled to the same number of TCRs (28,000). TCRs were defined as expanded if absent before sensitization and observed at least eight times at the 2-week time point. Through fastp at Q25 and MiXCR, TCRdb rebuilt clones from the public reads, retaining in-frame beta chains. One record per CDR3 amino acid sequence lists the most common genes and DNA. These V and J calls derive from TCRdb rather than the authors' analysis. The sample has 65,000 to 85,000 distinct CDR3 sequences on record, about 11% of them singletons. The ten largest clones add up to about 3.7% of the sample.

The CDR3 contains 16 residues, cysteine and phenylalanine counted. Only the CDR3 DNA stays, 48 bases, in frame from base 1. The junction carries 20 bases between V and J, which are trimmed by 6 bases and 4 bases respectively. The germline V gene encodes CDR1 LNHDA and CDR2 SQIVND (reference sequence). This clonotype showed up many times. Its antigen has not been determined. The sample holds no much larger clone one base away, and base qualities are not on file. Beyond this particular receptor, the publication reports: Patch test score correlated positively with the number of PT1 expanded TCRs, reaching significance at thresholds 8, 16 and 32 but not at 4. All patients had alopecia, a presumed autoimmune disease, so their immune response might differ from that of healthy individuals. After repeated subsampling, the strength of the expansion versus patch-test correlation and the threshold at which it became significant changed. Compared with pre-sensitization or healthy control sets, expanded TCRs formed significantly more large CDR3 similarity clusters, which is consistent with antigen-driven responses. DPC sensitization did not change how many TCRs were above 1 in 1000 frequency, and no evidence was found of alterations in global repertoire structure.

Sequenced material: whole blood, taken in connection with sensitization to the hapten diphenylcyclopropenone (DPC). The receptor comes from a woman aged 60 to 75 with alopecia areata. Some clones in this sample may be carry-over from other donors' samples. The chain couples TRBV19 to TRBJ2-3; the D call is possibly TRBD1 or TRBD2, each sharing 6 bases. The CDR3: CASSLLTGRWADTQYF. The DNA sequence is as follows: TGTGCCAGTAGCCTCCTTACAGGGAGGTGGGCAGATACGCAGTATTTT.